The 3 T cell receptor beta chains below all came from one sample that was sequenced in a study of a mutant IDH1 vaccine in newly diagnosed glioma. Sample time point: week 23, last vaccination. Topical imiquimod was applied with each vaccine dose, which held 300 ug of mutant IDH1 20-mer peptide. These receptors have no known antigen. Sequencing used immunoSEQ multiplex PCR; TCRdb keeps in-frame clones, though not all of them. The repertoire has roughly 70,000 clones, 84% of them found once; the top ten carry about an eighth. Sample: PBMCs, taken from a glioma patient whose treatment included an IDH1 peptide vaccine. The receptors were gathered from a man aged 18 to 30 with glioma.

The chain employs TRBV2 and TRBJ1-5; 7 positions agree with TRBD1. CDR3 length: 13 residues. Germline CDR1 is SNHLY and CDR2 is FYNNEI. Unmatched junction bases numbered 15, after V lost 10 bases and J lost 12 bases. DNA of the CDR3: TGTGCCACCCGGGACAGTCTGCACCAGGGCCAGCATTTT. It codes for CATRDSLHQGQHF.

The chain uses TRBV30 and TRBJ2-3; TRBD2 matches at 10 bases. With 4 bases clipped from V and 6 bases from J, the junction kept 10 bases outside the gene matches. This CDR3 is 15 amino acids long. Per the germline V gene, CDR1 is GTSNPN and CDR2 is SVGIG (reference sequence). The CDR3 DNA is TGTGCCTGGAAAAGGCTAGCGGGAGTTGGGGATACGCAGTATTTT. It yields the protein CAWKRLAGVGDTQYF.

The J gene is TRBJ1-3, the V gene TRBV9; D not certain. CDR1 is SGDLS, CDR2 YYNGEE, per germline. V lost 4 bases and J 0 bases, leaving 11 bases between the germline ends. The CDR3 is 15 amino acids. The CDR3: CASSTTESSGNTIYF. For the CDR3, the DNA is TGTGCCAGCAGCACTACAGAAAGCTCTGGAAACACCATATATTTT.